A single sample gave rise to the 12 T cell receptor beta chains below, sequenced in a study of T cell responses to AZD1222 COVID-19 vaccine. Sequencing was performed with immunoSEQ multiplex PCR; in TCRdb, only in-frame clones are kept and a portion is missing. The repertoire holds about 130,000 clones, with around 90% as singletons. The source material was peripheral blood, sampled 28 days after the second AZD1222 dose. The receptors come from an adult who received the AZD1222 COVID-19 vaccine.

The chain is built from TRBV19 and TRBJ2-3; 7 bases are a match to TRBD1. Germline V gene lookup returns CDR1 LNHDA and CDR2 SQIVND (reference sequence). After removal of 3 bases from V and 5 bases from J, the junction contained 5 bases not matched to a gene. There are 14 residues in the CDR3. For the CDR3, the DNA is TGTGCCAGTAGTATCCAGGGGGTTGAAGATACGCAGTATTTT. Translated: CASSIQGVEDTQYF.

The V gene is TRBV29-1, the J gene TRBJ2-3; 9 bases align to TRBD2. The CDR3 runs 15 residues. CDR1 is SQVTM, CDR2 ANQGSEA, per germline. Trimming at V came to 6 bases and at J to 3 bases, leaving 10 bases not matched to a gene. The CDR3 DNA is TGCAGCGTCCGATTGACTAGCGGCGAGACAGATACGCAGTATTTT. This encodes CSVRLTSGETDTQYF.

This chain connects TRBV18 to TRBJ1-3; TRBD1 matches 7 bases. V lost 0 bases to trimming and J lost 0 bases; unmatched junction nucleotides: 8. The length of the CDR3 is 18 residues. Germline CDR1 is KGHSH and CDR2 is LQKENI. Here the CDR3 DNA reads TGTGCCAGCTCACCACCGTCCTCAGGGGGAAGCTCTGGAAACACCATATATTTT. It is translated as CASSPPSSGGSSGNTIYF.

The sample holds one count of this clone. The CDR3 loop reads CASTRDRGANYGYTF. CDR3 coding DNA: TGTGCCAGCACCCGGGACAGGGGAGCTAACTATGGCTACACCTTC. This sequence joins TRBV6-5 and TRBJ1-2, with 10 bases lining up with TRBD1. V lost 7 bases and J lost 0; bases outside the gene matches: 5. The CDR3 runs 15 residues. Germline assignment: CDR1 MNHEY and CDR2 SVGAGI.

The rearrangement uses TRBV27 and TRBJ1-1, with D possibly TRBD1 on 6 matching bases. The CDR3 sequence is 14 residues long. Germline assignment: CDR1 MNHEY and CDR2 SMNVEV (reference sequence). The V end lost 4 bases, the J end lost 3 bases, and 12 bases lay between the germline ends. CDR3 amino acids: CASSSAGADTEAFF. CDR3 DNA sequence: TGTGCCAGCAGTTCCGCAGGGGCCGACACTGAAGCTTTCTTT.

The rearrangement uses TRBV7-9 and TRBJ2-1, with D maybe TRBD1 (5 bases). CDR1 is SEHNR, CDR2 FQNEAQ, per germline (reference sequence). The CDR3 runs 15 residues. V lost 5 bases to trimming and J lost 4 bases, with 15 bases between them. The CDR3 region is CASSPGQLIYNEQFF. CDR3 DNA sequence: TGTGCCAGCAGCCCCGGACAATTAATATACAATGAGCAGTTCTTC.

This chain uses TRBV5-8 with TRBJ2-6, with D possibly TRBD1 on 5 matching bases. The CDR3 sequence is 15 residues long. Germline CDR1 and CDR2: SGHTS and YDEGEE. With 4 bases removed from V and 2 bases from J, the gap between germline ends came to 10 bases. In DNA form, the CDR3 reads TGTGCCAGCAGCGCCAGGGAAACTGGGGCCAACGTCCTGACTTTC. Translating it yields CASSARETGANVLTF.

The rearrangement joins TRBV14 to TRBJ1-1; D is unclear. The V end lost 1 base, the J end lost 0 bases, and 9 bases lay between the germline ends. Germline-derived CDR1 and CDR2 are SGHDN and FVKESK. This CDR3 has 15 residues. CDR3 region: CASSQGLNLNTEAFF. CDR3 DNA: TGTGCCAGCAGCCAAGGGCTCAACTTGAACACTGAAGCTTTCTTT.

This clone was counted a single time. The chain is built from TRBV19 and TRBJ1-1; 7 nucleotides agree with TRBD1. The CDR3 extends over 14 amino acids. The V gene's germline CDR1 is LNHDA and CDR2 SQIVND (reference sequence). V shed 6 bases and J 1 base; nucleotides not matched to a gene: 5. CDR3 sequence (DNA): TGTGCCAGTAGCAACCAGGGGGAGAACACTGAAGCTTTCTTT. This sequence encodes CASSNQGENTEAFF.

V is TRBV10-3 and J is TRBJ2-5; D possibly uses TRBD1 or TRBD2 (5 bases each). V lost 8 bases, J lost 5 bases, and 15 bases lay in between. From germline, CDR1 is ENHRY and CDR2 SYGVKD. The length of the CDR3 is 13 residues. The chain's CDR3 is CAIGGQGRETQYF. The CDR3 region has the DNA TGTGCCATCGGAGGCCAGGGTCGGGAGACCCAGTACTTC.

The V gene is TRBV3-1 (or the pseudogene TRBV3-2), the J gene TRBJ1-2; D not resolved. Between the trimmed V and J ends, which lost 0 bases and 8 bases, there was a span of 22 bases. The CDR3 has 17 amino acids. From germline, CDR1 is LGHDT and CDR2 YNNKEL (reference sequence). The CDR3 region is CASSQDLRLGRRSGYTF. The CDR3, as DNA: TGTGCCAGCAGCCAAGATTTAAGATTAGGACGAAGGTCAGGCTACACCTTC.

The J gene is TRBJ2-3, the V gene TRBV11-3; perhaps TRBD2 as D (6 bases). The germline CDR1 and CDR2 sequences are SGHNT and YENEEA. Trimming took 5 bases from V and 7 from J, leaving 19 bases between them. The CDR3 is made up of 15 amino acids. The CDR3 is CASSDPGTYPNTQYF. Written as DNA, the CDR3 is TGTGCCAGCAGCGACCCCGGGACTTATCCTAATACGCAGTATTTT.